The clone carrying this T cell receptor (beta chain) was detected a few times. The target antigen is unknown. This CDR3 is built from 15 residues. V gave up 6 bases and J gave up 6 bases; unmatched junction bases: 8. Using its own MiXCR run on the RT-PCR reads, TCRdb lists one record per CDR3 protein. The sample lists more than 150,000 distinct CDR3 sequences, 9.2% occurring once. The data belong to a study of response to subunit inactivated influenza vaccine. Findings and limits, study-wide: Few new T cells, the authors suggested, are recruited by each seasonal influenza vaccination.

Sequences were derived from non-naive T cells sorted from PBMCs, sampled on the day of vaccination. This sequence originates from a man aged 50 to 59 who received an inactivated influenza vaccine. The V call is TRBV12-3 or TRBV12-4, the J call TRBJ2-1; 10 bases align to TRBD2. DNA of the CDR3: TGTGCCAGCAGACTCCTAGCGGGGGTAAGCAATGAGCAGTTCTTC. Translation: CASRLLAGVSNEQFF.